The 21 T cell receptor beta chains given below trace back to one sample, sequenced in a study of blood T cell repertoires in COVID-19. Only in-frame clones appear in the TCRdb table, and some are missing; sequencing was by immunoSEQ multiplex PCR. The sample records approximately 140,000 clones, about 83% being singletons. Sequenced: peripheral blood. These receptor sequences come from a man in his forties with active or convalescent COVID-19.

This chain connects TRBV19 to TRBJ1-1; D might be TRBD1 (5 bases). Trimming took 3 bases from V and 1 from J, leaving 9 bases between them. CDR3 length equals 14 residues. Germline V gives CDR1 LNHDA, CDR2 SQIVND (reference sequence). CDR3 nucleotides: TGTGCCAGTAGTATGGTCGGACAGAACACTGAAGCTTTCTTT. Translation: CASSMVGQNTEAFF.

The rearrangement joins TRBV30 to TRBJ1-1; D not certain. Germline assignment: CDR1 GTSNPN and CDR2 SVGIG (reference sequence). V was cut by 1 base and J by 2 bases, with 8 bases left in between. CDR3 length equals 13 residues. The CDR3 bases are TGTGCCTGGAGTGGACAATTAAACACTGAAGCTTTCTTT. Residues: CAWSGQLNTEAFF.

The rearrangement uses TRBV5-1 and TRBJ2-3, with 11 bases aligning to TRBD2. Unmatched junction bases numbered 12, after V lost 1 base and J lost 2 bases. In germline, CDR1 is SGHRS, CDR2 YFSETQ. CDR3 length: 19 residues. The chain's CDR3 is CASSLFLRLAGSYTDTQYF. The CDR3 DNA reads as TGCGCCAGCAGCTTGTTCCTCAGACTAGCGGGGTCCTACACAGATACGCAGTATTTT.

The J gene is TRBJ2-1, the V gene TRBV11-1; D is perhaps TRBD1 (6 bases). This CDR3 region has 12 residues. V gave up 1 base and J gave up 8 bases, with 6 bases separating them. The germline V gene has CDR1 SGHAT and CDR2 FQDESV (reference sequence). CDR3 sequence reads: CASSLEGDEQFF. The CDR3 DNA reads as TGTGCCAGCAGCTTAGAGGGGGATGAGCAGTTCTTC.

The rearrangement links TRBV6-2 or TRBV6-3 to TRBJ2-7; perhaps TRBD1 as D (6 bases). The germline V gene encodes CDR1 MNHEY and CDR2 SVGEGT. CDR3 length: 15 amino acids. The V end was cut by 5 bases, the J end by 7 bases, with 21 bases between. The CDR3 spells CASSPTRDTVGEQYF. The DNA of the CDR3 is TGTGCCAGCAGTCCCACCCGGGACACGGTTGGAGAGCAGTACTTC.

This clone showed up just once. This chain joins TRBV5-8 and TRBJ2-5, with D perhaps TRBD1 (7 bases). Trimming left V 4 bases short and J 0 bases short, with 10 bases between. The CDR3 has 14 amino acids. CDR1 and CDR2 from the germline V gene are SGHTS and YDEGEE. CDR3 residues: CASSGGTDQETQYF. The CDR3 DNA sequence: TGTGCCAGCAGCGGCGGGACAGACCAAGAGACCCAGTACTTC.

The sample holds a few counts of this clone. The chain carries TRBV5-6 and TRBJ1-2, with a tentative D call TRBD1 (6 bases). Trimming took 1 base from V and 4 from J, leaving 14 bases between them. Germline-derived CDR1 and CDR2 are SGHDT and YYEEEE. The CDR3 is 15 residues long. CDR3 sequence (DNA): TGTGCCAGCAGCTTGCTGCAGGGGCAAAGCTATGGCTACACCTTC. Amino acids: CASSLLQGQSYGYTF.

The chain is built from TRBV19 and TRBJ2-7; 9 bases fit TRBD1. Germline values: CDR1 LNHDA, CDR2 SQIVND (reference sequence). Trimming removed 6 bases from V and 0 bases from J; junction bases left unmatched: 9. There are 16 residues in the CDR3. CDR3 coding DNA: TGTGCCAGTAGAGATATCCGGACAGGGGACTCCTACGAGCAGTACTTC. Translating it yields CASRDIRTGDSYEQYF. The full variable domain, its missing parts supplied by reference TRBV19 and TRBJ2-7, is DGGITQSPKYLFRKEGQNVTLSCEQNLNHDAMYWYRQDPGQGLRLIYYSQIVNDFQKGDIAEGYSVSREKKESFPLTVTSAQKNPTAFYLCASRDIRTGDSYEQYFGPGTRLTVT.

This rearrangement joins TRBV14 to TRBJ1-6, with TRBD1 matching 9 bases. In germline, CDR1 is SGHDN, CDR2 FVKESK. There are 14 residues in the CDR3. With 6 bases clipped from V and 9 bases from J, the junction kept 6 bases outside the gene matches. The chain's CDR3 is CASRSTGGTSPLHF. The CDR3 DNA reads as TGTGCCAGCAGGTCGACAGGGGGTACTTCACCCCTCCACTTT.

The chain carries TRBV21-1 and TRBJ1-6. TRBV21-1 is labeled a pseudogene. There are 14 residues in the CDR3. The CDR3 DNA sequence: TGTGCCAGCAGCGGACTTAGCTATAATTCACCCCTCCACTTT. It yields the protein CASSGLSYNSPLHF.

The V and J genes are TRBV5-1 and TRBJ2-3, with D tentatively TRBD2 (6 bases). The CDR3 has 15 amino acids. V lost 4 bases and J lost 4, with 16 bases in between. The germline V gene has CDR1 SGHRS and CDR2 YFSETQ. The CDR3 sequence: CASSPGGGVADTQYF. Here the CDR3 DNA reads TGCGCCAGCAGCCCCGGAGGCGGGGTCGCAGATACGCAGTATTTT. Variable domain in full (rest from reference TRBV5-1 and TRBJ2-3): KAGVTQTPRYLIKTRGQQVTLSCSPISGHRSVSWYQQTPGQGLQFLFEYFSETQRNKGNFPGRFSGRQFSNSRSEMNVSTLELGDSALYLCASSPGGGVADTQYFGPGTRLTVL.

The rearrangement joins TRBV6-5 to TRBJ2-1, with TRBD1 as a possible D gene (7 bases). The CDR3 runs to 14 residues. Germline CDR1 MNHEY, CDR2 SVGAGI. Trimming cost V 5 bases and J 10 bases, with 18 bases left between them. In DNA form, the CDR3 reads TGTGCCAGCAGTCCAGCAGGGGGGCTTAGGGAGCAGTTCTTC. This sequence encodes CASSPAGGLREQFF.

The chain combines TRBV19 with TRBJ1-6, with D hard to call. The CDR3 contains 14 residues. Germline V gives CDR1 LNHDA, CDR2 SQIVND (reference sequence). The V end lost 6 bases, the J end lost 4 bases, and 10 bases lay between the germline ends. The CDR3 spells CASRSWEYNSPLHF. The CDR3 nucleotides read TGTGCCAGTAGGTCCTGGGAGTATAATTCACCCCTCCACTTT.

The chain is built from TRBV3-1 (or the pseudogene TRBV3-2) and TRBJ1-1; 8 nucleotides agree with TRBD1. Germline loops: CDR1 LGHDT, CDR2 YNNKEL (reference sequence). The CDR3 has 14 amino acids. The V gene end was trimmed by 1 base and the J gene end by 4 bases; junction bases not matched to a gene: 2. The CDR3 region has the DNA TGTGCCAGCAGCCAAGGTACAGGGGGCACTGAAGCTTTCTTT. Translation: CASSQGTGGTEAFF.

CDR3: CASSKGQGATDTQYF. CDR3 in DNA: TGTGCCAGCTCAAAGGGACAGGGGGCTACAGATACGCAGTATTTT. This rearrangement joins TRBV18 to TRBJ2-3; 12 nucleotides match TRBD1. After removal of 5 bases from V and 3 bases from J, the junction contained 3 bases not matched to a gene. This CDR3 region has 15 residues. Germline CDR1 reads KGHSH; CDR2 reads LQKENI. The full variable domain, its missing parts supplied by reference TRBV18 and TRBJ2-3, is NAGVMQNPRHLVRRRGQEARLRCSPMKGHSHVYWYRQLPEEGLKFMVYLQKENIIDESGMPKERFSAEFPKEGPSILRIQQVVRGDSAAYFCASSKGQGATDTQYFGPGTRLTVL.

This chain links TRBV4-2 with TRBJ2-3, with TRBD2 identical over 13 bases. The CDR3 runs 18 residues. Germline assignment: CDR1 LGHNA and CDR2 YNFKEQ. V lost 6 bases to trimming and J lost 3 bases; unmatched junction nucleotides: 12. CDR3 coding DNA: TGTGCCAGCAGTCAACTGGGACTAGCGGGATGGGGGACAGATACGCAGTATTTT. Amino acids: CASSQLGLAGWGTDTQYF.

The chain links TRBV4-1 to TRBJ1-4, with 7 positions matching TRBD1. The length of the CDR3 is 18 residues. V lost 1 base, J lost 0 bases, and 8 bases stayed unmatched. In germline, CDR1 is MGHRA, CDR2 YSYEKL. The CDR3: CASSQVTTGDATNEKLFF. The CDR3 region has the DNA TGCGCCAGCAGCCAAGTAACTACAGGGGACGCAACTAATGAAAAACTGTTTTTT.

This chain's CDR3 is CATSDPGQPTDTQYF. DNA of the CDR3: TGTGCCACCAGTGATCCTGGACAGCCCACAGATACGCAGTATTTT. V and J are TRBV24-1 and TRBJ2-3, with D possibly TRBD1 on 6 matching bases. The germline gives CDR1 KGHDR, CDR2 SFDVKD. The CDR3 contains 15 residues. Trimming removed 3 bases from V and 2 bases from J, with 11 bases in between.

The gene calls are TRBV11-1 and TRBJ2-1, with 11 bases identical to TRBD1. V trimming: 5 bases; J trimming: 7 bases; junction bases outside the gene matches: 7. The CDR3 has 15 residues. Germline assignment: CDR1 SGHAT and CDR2 FQDESV (reference sequence). CDR3 in DNA: TGTGCCAGCAGCCCCGGGACAGGGGGATATAATGAGCAGTTCTTC. Its translation is CASSPGTGGYNEQFF.

The CDR3 DNA sequence: TGTGCCAGCAGCGTAGAGGGTTGGGGCAGGGAAGCTGAAGCTTTCTTT. Amino acid sequence: CASSVEGWGREAEAFF. The chain links TRBV9 to TRBJ1-1; possibly TRBD1 for D (5 bases). There are 16 residues in the CDR3. Germline V gene data show CDR1 as SGDLS and CDR2 as YYNGEE. V was cut by 0 bases and J by 6 bases, with 18 bases left in between.

The chain employs TRBV2 and TRBJ2-2, with D unclear. The germline V gene has CDR1 SNHLY and CDR2 FYNNEI. The V end lost 2 bases, the J end lost 4 bases, and 11 bases lay between the germline ends. The CDR3 is made up of 15 amino acids. The CDR3 is CASSESTSGTGELFF. CDR3 in DNA: TGTGCCAGCAGTGAATCTACCTCGGGCACCGGGGAGCTGTTTTTT.